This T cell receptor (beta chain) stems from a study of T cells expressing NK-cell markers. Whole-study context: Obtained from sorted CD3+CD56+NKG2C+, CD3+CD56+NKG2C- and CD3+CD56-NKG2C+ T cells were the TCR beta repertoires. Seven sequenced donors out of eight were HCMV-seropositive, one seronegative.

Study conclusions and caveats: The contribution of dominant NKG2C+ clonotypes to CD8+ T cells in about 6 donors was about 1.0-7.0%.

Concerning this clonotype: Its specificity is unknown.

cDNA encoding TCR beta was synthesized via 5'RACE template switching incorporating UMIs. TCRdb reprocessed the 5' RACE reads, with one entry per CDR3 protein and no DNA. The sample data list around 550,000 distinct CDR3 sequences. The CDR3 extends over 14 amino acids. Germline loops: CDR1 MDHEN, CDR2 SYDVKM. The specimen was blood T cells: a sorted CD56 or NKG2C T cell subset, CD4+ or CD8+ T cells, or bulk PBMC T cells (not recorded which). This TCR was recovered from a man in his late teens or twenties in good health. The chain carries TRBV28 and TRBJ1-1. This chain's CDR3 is CATDGGLMNTEAFF.